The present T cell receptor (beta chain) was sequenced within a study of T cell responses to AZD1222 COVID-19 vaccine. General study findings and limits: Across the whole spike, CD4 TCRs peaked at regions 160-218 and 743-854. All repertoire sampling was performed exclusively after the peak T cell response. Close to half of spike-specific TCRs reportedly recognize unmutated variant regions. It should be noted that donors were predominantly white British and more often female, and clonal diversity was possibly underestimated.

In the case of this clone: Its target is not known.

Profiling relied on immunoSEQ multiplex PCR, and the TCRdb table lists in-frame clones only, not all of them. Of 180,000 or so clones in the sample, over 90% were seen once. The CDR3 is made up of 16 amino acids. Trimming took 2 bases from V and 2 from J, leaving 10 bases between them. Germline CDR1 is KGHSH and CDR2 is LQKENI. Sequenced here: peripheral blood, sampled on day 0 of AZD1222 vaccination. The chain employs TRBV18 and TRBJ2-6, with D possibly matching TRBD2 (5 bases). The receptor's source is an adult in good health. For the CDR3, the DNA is TGTGCCAGCTCACCAGAGGGTAACCCTGGGGCCAACGTCCTGACTTTC. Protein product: CASSPEGNPGANVLTF.